The 2 T cell receptor beta chains in this list originate from one sample, sequenced in a study of Ad26.COV2.S vaccination and SARS-CoV-2 variants. Measured with immunoSEQ multiplex PCR; TCRdb has only the in-frame clones, and not every one. The data hold about 370,000 clones, with about 89% observed a single time. Treatment of the sample: some 20 received Ad26.COV2.S at low or high dose, single or two shots; 5 received placebo; per-sample allocation not given. Collection of samples fell on day 63 after the first vaccine or placebo injection. The sample was peripheral blood, taken in a trial of Ad26.COV2.S vaccine versus placebo. Receptors originate from a person aged 18-65 years who received the Ad26.COV2.S COVID-19 vaccine or a placebo.

This chain connects TRBV18 to TRBJ2-1, with 11 bases fitting TRBD2. In germline, CDR1 is KGHSH, CDR2 LQKENI. The CDR3 is 15 amino acids. The trim removed 4 bases at V and 6 bases at J, leaving 5 bases unmatched. DNA of the CDR3: TGTGCCAGCTCACGGACCGGGACTAGCGGCAATGAGCAGTTCTTC. Translated, it gives CASSRTGTSGNEQFF.

The rearrangement uses TRBV7-8 and TRBJ1-2, with D unclear. V dropped 6 bases and J dropped 7 bases, with 15 bases sitting between them. The germline V gene has CDR1 SGHVS and CDR2 FQNEAQ. The CDR3 contains 13 residues. The CDR3: CASSPHQELGYTF. CDR3 nucleotide sequence: TGTGCCAGCAGTCCGCATCAAGAACTTGGCTACACCTTC.